One sample yielded the 22 T cell receptor beta chains listed below, sequenced in a study of naive and memory T cell subsets. Two oligonucleotides, mixed equimolar, formed the beta constant-region primer covering TRBC1 and TRBC2. TCRdb called the UMI-ligation and nested PCR reads again in MiXCR, with one record for every CDR3 protein. The data show 130,000 to 150,000 distinct CDR3 sequences, with approximately 15% seen just once and about 0.15% held by the top ten. The sample taken for sequencing was naive CD4+ T cells from blood. Receptors originate from a human donor in good health.

The chain combines TRBV28 with TRBJ1-2; perhaps TRBD1 as D (6 bases). This CDR3 region has 14 residues. Between the trimmed V and J ends, which lost 7 bases and 0 bases, there was a span of 12 bases. Germline loops: CDR1 MDHEN, CDR2 SYDVKM. The CDR3 nucleotides are TGTGCCAGCACTACAGGGCTAGCTAACTATGGCTACACCTTC. Translated: CASTTGLANYGYTF.

This clonotype was counted ten times or more. This chain uses TRBV12-3 or TRBV12-4 with TRBJ2-1; perhaps TRBD2 as D (5 bases). Trimming left V 11 bases short and J 9 bases short, with 11 bases between. CDR3 size: 10 residues. CDR3 protein: CALGLPEQFF. CDR3 bases: TGTGCCCTTGGACTTCCTGAGCAGTTCTTC.

The chain joins TRBV7-8 to TRBJ2-7; a weak D match, TRBD1 (6 bases). The CDR3 sequence is 17 residues long. Trimming left V 4 bases short and J 0 bases short, with 19 bases between. Germline V gene sequence: CDR1 SGHVS, CDR2 FQNEAQ. The CDR3 coding sequence is TGTGCCAGCAGCTCGCACCAACCACAGGGTTCCTCCTACGAGCAGTACTTC. It encodes CASSSHQPQGSSYEQYF.

The rearrangement uses TRBV7-9 and TRBJ1-4; D possibly corresponds to TRBD1 (5 bases). Per germline, CDR1 SEHNR and CDR2 FQNEAQ (reference sequence). CDR3 length equals 16 residues. V was shortened by 2 bases and J by 6 bases, with 16 bases between the two germline ends. CDR3 sequence reads: CASSLQGLAFDEKLFF. CDR3 coding DNA: TGTGCCAGCAGCTTACAGGGACTGGCGTTTGATGAAAAACTGTTTTTT.

The chain uses TRBV12-3 or TRBV12-4 and TRBJ2-3, with a tentative D call TRBD2 (6 bases). The CDR3 loop spans 14 amino acids. V was cut by 8 bases and J by 4 bases, with 16 bases left in between. CDR3 loop: CASASGGPSDTQYF. DNA for the CDR3: TGTGCCAGCGCCTCAGGAGGGCCGTCAGATACGCAGTATTTT.

V gene TRBV18 combines with J gene TRBJ2-7, with a tentative D call TRBD2 (6 bases). This CDR3 has 16 residues. CDR1 is KGHSH and CDR2 is LQKENI in the germline V gene. V was cut by 0 bases and J by 7 bases, with 19 bases left in between. Written as DNA, the CDR3 is TGTGCCAGCTCACCACCGGTTGGAGGGACCTTCTTGGAGCAGTACTTC. This translates into CASSPPVGGTFLEQYF.

There are a few counts of this clonotype. The chain employs TRBV27 and TRBJ2-7, with D uncertain. V was cut by 5 bases and J by 2 bases, with 13 bases left in between. The CDR3 consists of 14 residues. Germline CDR1 and CDR2: MNHEY and SMNVEV (reference sequence). CDR3 sequence reads: CASSPTRITYEQYF. CDR3 sequence (DNA): TGTGCCAGCAGTCCGACGCGGATAACCTACGAGCAGTACTTC.

The V gene is TRBV2, the J gene TRBJ2-2, with 7 bases matching TRBD1. Germline V gene data show CDR1 as SNHLY and CDR2 as FYNNEI. The V gene end was trimmed by 5 bases and the J gene end by 6 bases; junction bases not matched to a gene: 9. The CDR3 covers 15 residues. DNA of the CDR3: TGTGCCAGCAGTCAGAACAGGGGTATCGCCGGGGAGCTGTTTTTT. Translating gives CASSQNRGIAGELFF. The variable domain in full, with the rest retrieved from reference TRBV2 and TRBJ2-2, is EPEVTQTPSHQVTQMGQEVILRCVPISNHLYFYWYRQILGQKVEFLVSFYNNEISEKSEIFDDQFSVERPDGSNFTLKIRSTKLEDSAMYFCASSQNRGIAGELFFGEGSRLTVL.

At least ten counts were recorded for this clonotype. DNA for the CDR3: TGTGCCAGCAGCTCCCGGGAGGAAAAATTCTTC. It translates to CASSSREEKFF. V usage is TRBV7-6 and J usage is TRBJ2-1; 7 positions match TRBD2. J gave up 16 bases and V 4 bases, and 7 bases lay outside the gene matches. Germline CDR1 is SGHVS and CDR2 is FNYEAQ. The CDR3 loop spans 11 amino acids.

The chain combines TRBV12-3 or TRBV12-4 with TRBJ2-7, with 11 bases fitting TRBD2. This CDR3 comprises 15 residues. V dropped 3 bases and J dropped 5; count of bases not matched to a gene: 6. Here the CDR3 reads CASSLVSGRAHEQYF. CDR3 sequence (DNA): TGTGCCAGCAGTTTGGTTAGCGGGAGGGCCCACGAGCAGTACTTC.

The chain combines TRBV20-1 with TRBJ2-1, with 11 nucleotides matching TRBD2. This CDR3 spans 15 amino acids. The V gene end was trimmed by 3 bases and the J gene end by 6 bases; junction bases not matched to a gene: 7. Looked up from germline, CDR1 is DFQATT and CDR2 is SNEGSKA (reference sequence). The CDR3 protein is CSARLAGGPANEQFF. The CDR3, as DNA: TGCAGTGCTAGGTTAGCGGGAGGGCCGGCCAATGAGCAGTTCTTC.

This clonotype was detected a few times. The rearrangement links TRBV7-2 to TRBJ2-5, with unresolved D. Trimming shortened V by 3 bases and J by 5 bases, and 7 bases separated the two germline ends. Germline loops: CDR1 SGHTA, CDR2 FQGNSA. CDR3 length equals 12 residues. CDR3 DNA sequence: TGTGCCAGCAGCTTCATCGGGGAGACCCAGTACTTC. Translation gives CASSFIGETQYF.

J is TRBJ2-1 and V is TRBV6-6, with 11 bases fitting TRBD2. The CDR3 length is 15 residues. Germline V CDR1 and CDR2: MNHNY, SVGAGI (reference sequence). With V trimmed by 6 bases and J by 6 bases, 7 bases remained unmatched. The CDR3 loop is CASRGTGTSGNEQFF. CDR3 sequence (DNA): TGTGCCAGCAGAGGCACCGGGACTAGCGGCAATGAGCAGTTCTTC.

This chain uses TRBV5-1 with TRBJ2-1; D call uncertain. CDR3 size: 16 residues. Germline V gene sequence: CDR1 SGHRS, CDR2 YFSETQ. The V and J ends lost 0 bases and 8 bases respectively, with 18 bases between them. CDR3 nucleotide sequence: TGCGCCAGCAGCTTGGGGGGTCTGTACCGTGGGGATGAGCAGTTCTTC. It yields the protein CASSLGGLYRGDEQFF.

The gene calls are TRBV3-1 and TRBJ1-1; D gene unclear. The CDR3 contains 11 residues. The V and J ends lost 2 bases and 8 bases respectively, with 6 bases between them. Germline V lookup: CDR1 LGHDT, CDR2 YNNKEL (reference sequence). The CDR3 region is CASSQSGEAFF. CDR3 DNA: TGTGCCAGCAGCCAATCGGGGGAAGCTTTCTTT.

This clonotype was counted only a few times. The V gene is TRBV28, the J gene TRBJ2-2; 10 bases match TRBD1. The CDR3 loop spans 15 amino acids. V gave up 4 bases and J gave up 3 bases; unmatched junction bases: 2. The V gene's germline CDR1 is MDHEN and CDR2 SYDVKM. The chain's CDR3 is CASSSGQGDTGELFF. DNA of the CDR3: TGTGCCAGCAGTTCCGGACAGGGGGACACCGGGGAGCTGTTTTTT. Full variable domain (rest looked up from reference TRBV28 and TRBJ2-2): DVKVTQSSRYLVKRTGEKVFLECVQDMDHENMFWYRQDPGLGLRLIYFSYDVKMKEKGDIPEGYSVSREKKERFSLILESASTNQTSMYLCASSSGQGDTGELFFGEGSRLTVL.

The V call is TRBV27, the J call TRBJ2-6, with no clear D. V gave up 8 bases and J gave up 0 bases, with 17 bases separating them. This CDR3 is 17 amino acids long. Germline CDR1 and CDR2: MNHEY and SMNVEV (reference sequence). CDR3: CASGMGRPLSGANVLTF. For the CDR3, the DNA is TGTGCCAGCGGAATGGGCCGCCCCCTCTCTGGGGCCAACGTCCTGACTTTC.

This clonotype was seen a few times. The rearrangement uses TRBV11-1 and TRBJ1-6, with 7 bases that match TRBD1. The germline V gene encodes CDR1 SGHAT and CDR2 FQDESV (reference sequence). The CDR3 contains 14 residues. V lost 5 bases to trimming and J lost 10 bases; unmatched junction nucleotides: 8. The CDR3 DNA reads TGTGCCAGCAGCCTCGACAGGGTCTGGTCACCCCTCCACTTT. It yields the protein CASSLDRVWSPLHF.

The chain uses TRBV3-1 and TRBJ2-1; 9 nucleotides line up with TRBD2. V dropped 4 bases and J dropped 13; count of bases not matched to a gene: 5. CDR1 LGHDT and CDR2 YNNKEL come from the germline V gene (reference sequence). CDR3 length: 12 residues. CDR3 DNA sequence: TGTGCCAGCAGCCTTGAGACTAGCGGACAGTTCTTC. Translation gives CASSLETSGQFF.

This clonotype was seen at least ten times. The genes are TRBV10-1 and TRBJ2-1; 12 nucleotides align to TRBD2. With 0 bases clipped from V and 8 bases from J, the junction kept 8 bases outside the gene matches. The CDR3 totals 17 residues. Germline V CDR1 and CDR2: WNHNN, SYGVQD (reference sequence). The CDR3 DNA follows: TGCGCCAGCAGTGAGTCGCGCCTAGCGGGAGGGATTGATGAGCAGTTCTTC. Its translation: CASSESRLAGGIDEQFF.

The CDR3, as DNA: TGTGCCAGCAGCTATAGCGGGAGGACCTCTGGGGCCAACGTCCTGACTTTC. It translates to CASSYSGRTSGANVLTF. This chain joins TRBV7-3 and TRBJ2-6; 10 nucleotides line up with TRBD2. After removal of 4 bases from V and 0 bases from J, the junction contained 3 bases not matched to a gene. Per the germline V gene, CDR1 is SGHTA and CDR2 is FQGTGA. CDR3 length equals 17 residues.

This clonotype has a handful of counts. The rearrangement joins TRBV19 to TRBJ1-4; TRBD1 agrees at 8 bases. V was pared by 5 bases and J by 8 bases, with 13 bases of the junction left unmatched. This CDR3 is built from 16 residues. Germline V gene sequence: CDR1 LNHDA, CDR2 SQIVND (reference sequence). For the CDR3, the DNA is TGTGCCAGTAGTTCGTTCCAGGGGGCCGCTCGGGAAAAACTGTTTTTT. It encodes CASSSFQGAAREKLFF.